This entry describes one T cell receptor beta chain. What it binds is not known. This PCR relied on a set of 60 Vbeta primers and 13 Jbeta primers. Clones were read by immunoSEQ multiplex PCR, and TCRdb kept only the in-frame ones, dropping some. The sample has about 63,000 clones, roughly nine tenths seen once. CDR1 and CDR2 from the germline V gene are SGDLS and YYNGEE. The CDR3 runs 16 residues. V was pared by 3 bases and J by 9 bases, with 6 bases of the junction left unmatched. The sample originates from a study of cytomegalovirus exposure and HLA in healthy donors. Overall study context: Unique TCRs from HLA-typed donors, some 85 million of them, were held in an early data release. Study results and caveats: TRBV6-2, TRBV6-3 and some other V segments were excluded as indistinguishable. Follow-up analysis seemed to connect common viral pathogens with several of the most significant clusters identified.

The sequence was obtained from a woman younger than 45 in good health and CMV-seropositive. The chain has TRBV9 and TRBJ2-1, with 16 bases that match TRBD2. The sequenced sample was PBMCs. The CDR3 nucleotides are TGTGCCAGCAGCGAGGGACTAGCGGGAGGGCGGGGTGAGCAGTTCTTC. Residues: CASSEGLAGGRGEQFF.